The 5 T cell receptor beta chains below all came from one sample that was sequenced in a study of shared clonotypes between healthy human individuals. TCRdb's copy holds only in-frame clones and misses some; the assay was immunoSEQ multiplex PCR. The table shows about 820,000 clones, with over 90% occurring only once. In the naive CD8 group, cells lacked CD45RO and were positively selected for CCR7, so terminally differentiated effector memory CD45RA+ cells were left out. The sequenced sample was naive CD8+ T cells sorted from blood. The receptors were gathered from a man aged 25-45 years in good health.

On this clone: Other nucleotide sequences in the sample specify the same CDR3. The J gene is TRBJ2-1, the V gene TRBV7-2; maybe TRBD1 (6 bases). This CDR3 is 15 amino acids long. The germline CDR1 and CDR2 sequences are SGHTA and FQGNSA. Trimming removed 4 bases from V and 4 bases from J, with 14 bases in between. The CDR3 DNA is TGTGCCAGCAGCTCCACCGGGACACCTTACAATGAGCAGTTCTTC. Translation: CASSSTGTPYNEQFF.

This rearrangement joins TRBV6-1 to TRBJ2-1; 11 nucleotides align to TRBD2. With V trimmed by 5 bases and J by 9 bases, 9 bases remained unmatched. Germline loops: CDR1 MNHNS, CDR2 SASEGT. CDR3 length: 15 amino acids. The CDR3 DNA follows: TGTGCCAGCAGTCCAACCGGGACTAGCGGCTCTGAGCAGTTCTTC. Residues: CASSPTGTSGSEQFF.

The rearrangement joins TRBV15 to TRBJ1-2; the D gene is possibly TRBD1 (5 bases). Germline CDR1 is LNHNV and CDR2 is YYDKDF (reference sequence). Trimming stripped 6 bases from V and 5 bases from J, with 25 bases between. This CDR3 spans 17 amino acids. CDR3 loop: CATRRGWTPKREYGYTF. In DNA, the CDR3 is TGTGCCACCAGACGGGGGTGGACACCCAAAAGGGAGTATGGCTACACCTTC.

This chain joins TRBV28 and TRBJ2-7; 9 nucleotides match TRBD2. V lost 3 bases, J lost 2 bases, and 5 bases stayed unmatched. In germline, CDR1 is MDHEN, CDR2 SYDVKM. The CDR3 consists of 15 residues. CDR3 residues: CASSFRLAGTYEQYF. The CDR3 DNA reads TGTGCCAGCAGTTTTCGCCTAGCGGGGACCTACGAGCAGTACTTC. Combining the CDR3 with reference TRBV28 and TRBJ2-7 gives the whole variable domain DVKVTQSSRYLVKRTGEKVFLECVQDMDHENMFWYRQDPGLGLRLIYFSYDVKMKEKGDIPEGYSVSREKKERFSLILESASTNQTSMYLCASSFRLAGTYEQYFGPGTRLTVT.

The chain uses TRBV7-9 and TRBJ2-3; TRBD1 matches at 10 bases. V was pared by 7 bases and J by 10 bases, with 17 bases of the junction left unmatched. The CDR3 spans 16 residues. Germline CDR1 and CDR2: SEHNR and FQNEAQ (reference sequence). This chain's CDR3 is CASTDPGQGKGGPQYF. Here the CDR3 DNA reads TGTGCCAGCACCGATCCGGGACAGGGGAAAGGGGGGCCGCAGTATTTT.